The 23 T cell receptor beta chains below come from one sample, sequenced in a study of preoperative IRX-2 immunotherapy in early breast cancer. Profiled with immunoSEQ multiplex PCR; TCRdb holds only in-frame clones, not every one. The profile shows about 42,000 clones, approximately 77% of them singletons. Regarding treatment: preoperative locoregional IRX-2 cytokine immunotherapy. This material consisted of tumor tissue, taken after IRX-2 immunotherapy. The source of these receptors is a human donor with breast cancer.

The rearrangement joins TRBV6-1 to TRBJ2-7, with 8 bases aligning to TRBD1. The germline V gene has CDR1 MNHNS and CDR2 SASEGT. J gave up 3 bases and V 0 bases, and 7 bases lay outside the gene matches. The CDR3 extends over 16 amino acids. DNA for the CDR3: TGTGCCAGCAGTGAAGCGCGAGGACAGGGTTTCTACGAGCAGTACTTC. As protein: CASSEARGQGFYEQYF.

The chain joins TRBV11-3 to TRBJ2-3; tentatively, D is TRBD2 (5 bases). Trimming took off 5 bases at V and 0 bases at J, with 12 bases between the two ends. Germline loops: CDR1 SGHNT, CDR2 YENEEA. CDR3 length: 15 residues. The DNA of the CDR3 is TGTGCCAGCAGCACGGGGAGCACAAGCACAGATACGCAGTATTTT. It specifies CASSTGSTSTDTQYF.

This chain links TRBV6-7 with TRBJ2-3, with D possibly TRBD1 on 5 matching bases. TRBV6-7 is treated as an ORF (open reading frame) with a function not yet certain. CDR3 size: 13 residues. Trimming stripped 10 bases from V and 4 bases from J, with 15 bases between. CDR3 nucleotides: TGTGCCACAAGGACACCCGGGCCAGATACGCAGTATTTT. Protein sequence: CATRTPGPDTQYF.

Here the CDR3 DNA reads TGCAGCGTTATTCCAGGGGGCGCCTACAATGAGCAGTTCTTC. This sequence encodes CSVIPGGAYNEQFF. The V gene is TRBV29-1, the J gene TRBJ2-1; the match to TRBD1 covers 8 bases. The CDR3 is 14 residues long. Germline CDR1 reads SQVTM; CDR2 reads ANQGSEA. J gave up 2 bases and V 5 bases, and 5 bases lay outside the gene matches.

This clone appeared a single time. This chain joins TRBV28 and TRBJ2-7; the match to TRBD2 covers 8 bases. The germline V gene has CDR1 MDHEN and CDR2 SYDVKM. This CDR3 has 15 residues. V trimming: 7 bases; J trimming: 0 bases; junction bases outside the gene matches: 8. CDR3 DNA: TGTGCCAGCATGGCCCTAGCGGGTCGCTCCTACGAGCAGTACTTC. Its translation: CASMALAGRSYEQYF.

This clone was observed a single time. This chain connects TRBV1 to TRBJ1-4; TRBD1, the table's D call, was not compared with the DNA. TRBV1 is noted as a pseudogene. This CDR3 comprises 13 residues. The CDR3 region is CASSRTSEEKLFF. DNA of the CDR3: TGCGCCAGCAGTCGGACATCGGAAGAAAAACTGTTTTTT.

This clone appeared a single time. The chain uses TRBV29-1 and TRBJ2-5; a possible D gene is TRBD2 (6 bases). Deletions cut 6 bases from V and 1 base from J, with 9 bases between. Germline-derived CDR1 and CDR2 are SQVTM and ANQGSEA. The CDR3 loop spans 12 amino acids. For the CDR3, the DNA is TGCAGCGTACGGGGGACCCAAGAGACCCAGTACTTC. Translation: CSVRGTQETQYF.

Only one count was recorded for this clone. The genes are TRBV14 and TRBJ2-7; D remains ambiguous. Germline V CDR1 and CDR2: SGHDN, FVKESK. V lost 4 bases, J lost 4 bases, and 11 bases lay in between. The CDR3 extends over 13 amino acids. CDR3 region: CASSPRRIYEQYF. The CDR3 DNA sequence: TGTGCCAGCAGCCCCCGACGGATTTACGAGCAGTACTTC. Drawing the rest from reference TRBV14 and TRBJ2-7, the complete variable domain is EAGVTQFPSHSVIEKGQTVTLRCDPISGHDNLYWYRRVMGKEIKFLLHFVKESKQDESGMPNNRFLAERTGGTYSTLKVQPAELEDSGVYFCASSPRRIYEQYFGPGTRLTVT.

V usage is TRBV6-8 and J usage is TRBJ1-5; 8 positions match TRBD1. V was pared by 6 bases and J by 5 bases, with 3 bases of the junction left unmatched. The CDR3 contains 13 residues. The germline V gene encodes CDR1 MNHGY and CDR2 SAAAGT. The CDR3 DNA reads as TGTGCCAGCAGCAGGGGGCGAGATCAGCCCCAGCATTTT. Translating gives CASSRGRDQPQHF.

The table lists this clone with a few counts. The chain combines TRBV6-8 with TRBJ2-1; 8 bases are a match to TRBD2. The CDR3 length is 17 residues. V dropped 4 bases and J dropped 6; count of bases not matched to a gene: 14. Germline CDR1 is MNHGY and CDR2 is SAAAGT. The CDR3 protein is CASSSARDVAGSNEQFF. CDR3 sequence (DNA): TGTGCCAGCAGTTCAGCAAGGGATGTAGCGGGAAGCAATGAGCAGTTCTTC.

This chain joins TRBV19 and TRBJ1-3, with no clear D. The V end was cut by 9 bases, the J end by 0 bases, with 9 bases between. The CDR3 is 13 amino acids. The germline CDR1 and CDR2 sequences are LNHDA and SQIVND (reference sequence). The CDR3 spells CASRVGSGNTIYF. CDR3 in DNA: TGTGCCAGCCGGGTCGGCTCTGGAAACACCATATATTTT. The entire variable domain, with the rest obtained from reference TRBV19 and TRBJ1-3, is as follows: DGGITQSPKYLFRKEGQNVTLSCEQNLNHDAMYWYRQDPGQGLRLIYYSQIVNDFQKGDIAEGYSVSREKKESFPLTVTSAQKNPTAFYLCASRVGSGNTIYFGEGSWLTVV.

The chain combines TRBV1 with TRBJ2-3; TRBD1 reflects the table's D call only, with no check against the DNA. TRBV1 is a documented pseudogene. CDR3 length: 15 residues. CDR3 in DNA: TGCGCCAGCAGCCAGACAGGGGATGGTACAGATACGCAGTATTTT. This codes for CASSQTGDGTDTQYF.

In its sample, this clone was seen once. CDR3 sequence: CASSQDSLPPTEAFF. CDR3 sequence (DNA): TGTGCCAGCAGCCAAGATTCCCTTCCTCCCACTGAAGCTTTCTTT. The gene calls are TRBV14 and TRBJ1-1, with no clear D. Germline V lookup: CDR1 SGHDN, CDR2 FVKESK. The CDR3 covers 15 residues. V lost 0 bases and J 4 bases, leaving 12 bases between the germline ends.

In this sample, this clone turned up once. This chain links TRBV28 with TRBJ1-2; D gene unclear. V was pared by 6 bases and J by 6 bases, with 14 bases between. Germline V gene data show CDR1 as MDHEN and CDR2 as SYDVKM. This CDR3 comprises 13 residues. CDR3 sequence: CASRKTAGDGYTF. The CDR3 DNA sequence: TGTGCCAGCAGAAAGACGGCTGGCGATGGCTACACCTTC.

The J gene is TRBJ2-3, the V gene TRBV5-1, with D maybe TRBD1 (6 bases). The CDR3 runs 16 residues. V was clipped by 4 bases and J by 0 bases, with 15 bases between them. The germline V gene encodes CDR1 SGHRS and CDR2 YFSETQ. CDR3 DNA: TGCGCCAGCAGCGGGGGACACAGTCCTAGCACAGATACGCAGTATTTT. Translation gives CASSGGHSPSTDTQYF.

This clone was recorded a few times. V and J are TRBV10-2 and TRBJ1-4, with D perhaps matching TRBD1 (6 bases). CDR3 length equals 15 residues. V shed 6 bases and J shed 8 bases, with 19 bases lying between them. Germline assignment: CDR1 WSHSY and CDR2 SAAADI. The CDR3 DNA follows: TGCGCCAGCAGGGATCAGGGGACGGTCAGGGAAAAACTGTTTTTT. It yields the protein CASRDQGTVREKLFF.

The V and J genes are TRBV5-1 and TRBJ2-7, with D possibly TRBD2 on 5 matching bases. This CDR3 spans 14 amino acids. From germline, CDR1 is SGHRS and CDR2 YFSETQ. With 4 bases removed from V and 3 bases from J, the gap between germline ends came to 14 bases. CDR3 DNA sequence: TGCGCCAGCAGCCCCCCCGAGGGAGTCTACGAGCAGTACTTC. This sequence encodes CASSPPEGVYEQYF.

V is TRBV7-4 and J is TRBJ1-1; D remains unclear. CDR3 size: 13 residues. The germline V gene encodes CDR1 SGHVT and CDR2 SQSDAQ. Trimming left V 0 bases short and J 4 bases short, with 6 bases between. The CDR3 region is CASSLALLTEAFF. The CDR3 coding sequence is TGTGCCAGCAGCTTAGCCCTCCTCACTGAAGCTTTCTTT.

The V gene is TRBV19, the J gene TRBJ2-5; D may correspond to TRBD1 or TRBD2 (5 bases each). Germline CDR1 is LNHDA and CDR2 is SQIVND (reference sequence). The CDR3 extends over 15 amino acids. Trimming took 5 bases from V and 5 from J, leaving 18 bases between them. The CDR3 region is CASSPQHPWGETQYF. The CDR3 nucleotides read TGTGCCAGTAGTCCTCAACACCCCTGGGGGGAGACCCAGTACTTC.

The V call is TRBV5-1, the J call TRBJ2-1, with 8 bases fitting TRBD2. Germline V gene lookup returns CDR1 SGHRS and CDR2 YFSETQ. This CDR3 is built from 14 residues. Trimming at V came to 6 bases and at J to 6 bases, leaving 8 bases not matched to a gene. The CDR3 loop is CASTKTSALNEQFF. The CDR3 DNA sequence: TGCGCCAGCACCAAGACTAGCGCCCTCAATGAGCAGTTCTTC.

This clone was counted once. The chain combines TRBV11-3 with TRBJ2-3; TRBD2 matches 10 bases. Germline V gene data show CDR1 as SGHNT and CDR2 as YENEEA. The ends lost 2 bases at V and 4 bases at J; junction bases unmatched: 6. CDR3 size: 16 residues. CDR3: CASSLSLAGVPDTQYF. In DNA, the CDR3 is TGTGCCAGCAGCTTAAGTCTAGCGGGAGTACCAGATACGCAGTATTTT.

A note on this clone: At one boundary the junction diverges from the germline segment, which might be a read error. V and J are TRBV6-7 and TRBJ2-5; TRBD2 matches 10 bases. TRBV6-7 is noted as an ORF with a role that remains uncertain. The CDR3 has 15 residues. CDR3 amino acids: CASSDSGTSVETQYF. In nucleotides, the CDR3 is TGTGCCAGCAGTGACTCGGGGACTAGCGTTGAGACCCAGTACTTC.

This clone was seen more than once but under ten times. This chain joins TRBV10-3 and TRBJ2-3; the D gene could be TRBD1 or TRBD2 (5 bases each). Trimming took 0 bases from V and 0 from J, leaving 13 bases between them. The CDR3 sequence is 17 residues long. The V gene's germline CDR1 is ENHRY and CDR2 SYGVKD. CDR3 sequence reads: CAISESPWGGSTDTQYF. CDR3 in DNA: TGTGCCATCAGTGAGTCCCCCTGGGGCGGGAGCACAGATACGCAGTATTTT.